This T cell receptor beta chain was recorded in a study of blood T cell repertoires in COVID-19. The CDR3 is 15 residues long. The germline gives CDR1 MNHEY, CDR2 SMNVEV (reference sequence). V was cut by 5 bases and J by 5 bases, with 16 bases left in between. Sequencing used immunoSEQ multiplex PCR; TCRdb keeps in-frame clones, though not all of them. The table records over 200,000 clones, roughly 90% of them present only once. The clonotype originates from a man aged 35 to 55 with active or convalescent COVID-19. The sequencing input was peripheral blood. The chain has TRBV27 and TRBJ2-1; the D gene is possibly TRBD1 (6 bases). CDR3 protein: CASSDRDTRNNEQFF. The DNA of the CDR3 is TGTGCCAGCAGTGATCGGGACACGAGAAACAATGAGCAGTTCTTC.